This T cell receptor beta chain was recovered during a study of T cell changes during pregnancy in multiple sclerosis. The CDR3 is 14 amino acids. CDR1 and CDR2 (germline): MNHNS, SASEGT. With V trimmed by 5 bases and J by 6 bases, 4 bases remained unmatched. The data were produced by immunoSEQ multiplex PCR, yet TCRdb's version contains in-frame clones alone and is incomplete. The data hold about 80,000 clones, with about 92% observed a single time. This specimen was CD4+ T cells from peripheral blood mononuclear cells, taken before pregnancy. This TCR was recovered from a female donor with multiple sclerosis, enrolled in a pregnancy study. The chain links TRBV6-1 to TRBJ2-3; 11 bases fit TRBD2. The CDR3 region has the DNA TGTGCCAGCAGTTTAGCGGGGGGGACCGATACGCAGTATTTT. Protein: CASSLAGGTDTQYF.